This T cell receptor (beta chain) was identified in a study of cytomegalovirus exposure and HLA in healthy donors. On the study more broadly: Drawn from HLA-typed donors, roughly 87 million unique TCRs were held in an early data release. Falling in the Caucasian-associated ancestry cluster were 81% of 350 to 400 genotyped donors.

Note on this clone: No antigen is known for it.

PCR employed 60 Vbeta and 13 Jbeta primers. Measured with immunoSEQ multiplex PCR; TCRdb has only the in-frame clones, and not every one. This table holds tens of thousands of clones, approximately 80% found once. Study findings and constraints: Sequencing depth across donors, presence/absence analyses assumed, was roughly uniform. The classifier reportedly diagnosed cytomegalovirus status with high specificity and sensitivity.

The CDR3 consists of 15 residues. Germline CDR1 and CDR2: SQVTM and ANQGSEA. V was clipped by 3 bases and J by 3 bases; unmatched bases: 9. The TCR sequence derives from a man aged 50 to 60 in good health and CMV-seronegative. The sequencing input was PBMCs. V is TRBV29-1 and J is TRBJ2-7; TRBD1 aligns across 9 bases. Written as DNA, the CDR3 is TGCAGCGTTGAGGGAACAGGGGGCAATTACTACGAGCAGTACTTC. This translates into CSVEGTGGNYYEQYF.